This T cell receptor beta chain emerged from a study of blood T cell repertoires in COVID-19. Study-wide context: There were acute and convalescent COVID-19 samples, and they came from the United States, Italy and Spain. Sources were T cells, B-cell-depleted T cells, or PBMCs; the material itself was cDNA or gDNA.

As processed by the authors: Amplification of reference gene primers provided the estimated nucleated cell counts. This table comes from immunoSEQ multiplex PCR, and its TCRdb copy is limited to in-frame clones, with some not included. Clone size and the V and J calls come from that table; the DNA yielded D and trimming. The table has under 350,000 clones, about 82% seen once. Material for sequencing was peripheral blood. The clonotype comes from a human donor in a cohort sampled during active COVID-19.

CDR3 DNA: TGCGCCAGCAGCTTGGCGGCGGAATACACAGATACGCAGTATTTT. It codes for CASSLAAEYTDTQYF. The chain has TRBV5-1 and TRBJ2-3; no clear D. Deletions cut 0 bases from V and 2 bases from J, with 10 bases between. CDR3 length equals 15 residues. Germline CDR1 and CDR2: SGHRS and YFSETQ.